Presented here are 32 T cell receptor beta chains from one specimen sequenced in a study of blood T cell repertoires in COVID-19. The method was immunoSEQ multiplex PCR; TCRdb's version includes in-frame clones alone and lacks a portion of them. In the table there are some 200,000 clones, about 90% of which are singletons. The sample was peripheral blood. The source is a man aged 60 to 69 with active or convalescent COVID-19.

As regards this clone: This sample also contains other DNA sequences that code for the same CDR3. The chain has TRBV20-1 and TRBJ1-1, with D possibly TRBD1 on 6 matching bases. The CDR3 totals 13 residues. Per the germline V gene, CDR1 is DFQATT and CDR2 is SNEGSKA (reference sequence). V lost 6 bases and J lost 1, with 12 bases in between. The CDR3 sequence: CSASSQGNTEAFF. The CDR3 bases are TGCAGTGCCAGTTCACAGGGGAACACTGAAGCTTTCTTT.

This clone was found once. The chain couples TRBV21-1 to TRBJ1-5. TRBV21-1 is a listed pseudogene. The CDR3 is made up of 10 amino acids. The CDR3 bases are TGTGCCAGCAGCCCTTTCCCCCAGCATTTT. It translates to CASSPFPQHF.

CDR3 sequence reads: CASSPDSLELFF. CDR3 DNA sequence: TGTGCCAGCTCACCTGACTCCTTGGAGCTGTTTTTT. The chain is built from TRBV18 and TRBJ2-2; no clear D. The CDR3 totals 12 residues. Germline V gene sequence: CDR1 KGHSH, CDR2 LQKENI. V was clipped by 3 bases and J by 10 bases, with 9 bases between them.

The chain employs TRBV7-8 and TRBJ1-4; D not certain. CDR1 SGHVS and CDR2 FQNEAQ come from the germline V gene. The CDR3 has 16 amino acids. Between the trimmed V and J ends, which lost 0 bases and 5 bases, there was a span of 13 bases. Here the CDR3 DNA reads TGTGCCAGCAGCTTAGCGCTAGAGCGGCTGAATGAAAAACTGTTTTTT. Translated, it gives CASSLALERLNEKLFF.

J is TRBJ2-7 and V is TRBV10-2; 7 bases fit TRBD1. CDR1 WSHSY and CDR2 SAAADI come from the germline V gene. The J segment lost 3 bases and the V segment lost 8 bases, leaving 4 bases of the junction unmatched. The CDR3 is made up of 12 amino acids. Written as DNA, the CDR3 is TGCGCCAGCCGTACAGGGGACTACGAGCAGTACTTC. Translation gives CASRTGDYEQYF.

This clone was picked up one time. The chain combines TRBV29-1 with TRBJ1-1; D gene unclear. The CDR3 sequence is 12 residues long. The V end lost 6 bases, the J end lost 2 bases, and 10 bases lay between the germline ends. CDR1 and CDR2 (germline): SQVTM, ANQGSEA. The CDR3: CSVVTYNTEAFF. Here the CDR3 DNA reads TGCAGCGTGGTGACATATAACACTGAAGCTTTCTTT.

The chain uses TRBV13 and TRBJ1-4, with 8 nucleotides matching TRBD1. Germline CDR1 is PRHDT and CDR2 is FYEKMQ (reference sequence). This CDR3 is built from 16 residues. V was pared by 5 bases and J by 4 bases, with 9 bases of the junction left unmatched. This CDR3 is CASSGKSGGRNEKLFF. The CDR3 DNA is TGTGCCAGCAGCGGAAAATCAGGGGGCCGTAATGAAAAACTGTTTTTT.

The gene calls are TRBV2 and TRBJ1-6; 7 bases agree with TRBD1. Unmatched junction bases numbered 7, after V lost 6 bases and J lost 5 bases. Germline loops: CDR1 SNHLY, CDR2 FYNNEI. There are 15 residues in the CDR3. The CDR3 DNA follows: TGTGCCAGCAGCCCATACAGGGGAAATAATTCACCCCTCCACTTT. Its protein is CASSPYRGNNSPLHF.

DNA for the CDR3: TGTGCCATCAAAGGGACTAGCGGGGGAAACGGGGAGCTGTTTTTT. Protein sequence: CAIKGTSGGNGELFF. The chain employs TRBV10-3 and TRBJ2-2; 14 nucleotides line up with TRBD2. CDR3 length: 15 amino acids. V lost 7 bases and J lost 7; bases outside the gene matches: 5. Germline CDR1 ENHRY, CDR2 SYGVKD.

The rearrangement joins TRBV9 to TRBJ2-3; 7 bases are a match to TRBD1. This CDR3 is 15 amino acids long. V lost 3 bases, J lost 3 bases, and 7 bases stayed unmatched. The germline CDR1 and CDR2 sequences are SGDLS and YYNGEE. This CDR3 is CASSGTGPGTDTQYF. The CDR3, as DNA: TGTGCCAGCAGCGGGACAGGACCTGGGACAGATACGCAGTATTTT.

This chain connects TRBV14 to TRBJ1-2, with D possibly being TRBD1 (5 bases). In germline, CDR1 is SGHDN, CDR2 FVKESK. V lost 4 bases and J lost 5, with 17 bases in between. The CDR3 is 15 residues long. The chain's CDR3 is CASSLVGQGLYGYTF. DNA of the CDR3: TGTGCCAGCAGCCTGGTAGGCCAGGGATTATATGGCTACACCTTC.

The chain carries TRBV2 and TRBJ2-4, with 9 positions matching TRBD1. Germline V gene data show CDR1 as SNHLY and CDR2 as FYNNEI. Trimming took 4 bases from V and 2 from J; bases not matched to a gene: 6. This CDR3 region has 16 residues. In nucleotides, the CDR3 is TGTGCCAGCAGTGGCCGGGACAGGGAGCCCAAAAACATTCAGTACTTC. Translation: CASSGRDREPKNIQYF.

The chain joins TRBV7-9 to TRBJ1-2; TRBD1 matches 7 bases. Germline assignment: CDR1 SEHNR and CDR2 FQNEAQ (reference sequence). V gave up 4 bases and J gave up 6 bases; unmatched junction bases: 5. The CDR3 has 13 amino acids. CDR3 sequence: CASSSRQGNGYTF. The CDR3 DNA reads as TGTGCCAGCAGCTCCCGACAGGGCAATGGCTACACCTTC.

Here the CDR3 DNA reads TGCGCCAGCCCCGGGGGACAAGAGACCCAGTACTTC. Translation: CASPGGQETQYF. The chain carries TRBV23-1 and TRBJ2-5; D is perhaps TRBD2 (6 bases). TRBV23-1 is noted as an ORF with a role that remains uncertain. The CDR3 covers 12 residues. V lost 8 bases and J lost 2, with 9 bases in between.

The chain uses TRBV11-2 and TRBJ1-4; D call uncertain. Germline V gene data show CDR1 as SGHAT and CDR2 as FQNNGV. This CDR3 comprises 17 residues. V was pared by 5 bases and J by 10 bases, with 26 bases between. CDR3 region: CASSPEEAVMDIRKLFF. The CDR3 region has the DNA TGTGCCAGCAGCCCTGAGGAAGCGGTGATGGATATACGAAAACTGTTTTTT. The full variable domain, its missing parts supplied by reference TRBV11-2 and TRBJ1-4, is EAGVAQSPRYKIIEKRQSVAFWCNPISGHATLYWYQQILGQGPKLLIQFQNNGVVDDSQLPKDRFSAERLKGVDSTLKIQPAKLEDSAVYLCASSPEEAVMDIRKLFFGSGTQLSVL.

This clone was seen more than once but under ten times. The chain carries TRBV2 and TRBJ2-2, with 9 bases fitting TRBD2. This CDR3 region has 15 residues. Germline loops: CDR1 SNHLY, CDR2 FYNNEI. J gave up 7 bases and V 3 bases, and 6 bases lay outside the gene matches. The CDR3 DNA is TGTGCCAGCAGTGAGCGGGGGGGCCCCAACGGGGAGCTGTTTTTT. Translated, it gives CASSERGGPNGELFF.

The gene calls are TRBV27 and TRBJ1-4; TRBD1 might be the D (5 bases). There are 19 residues in the CDR3. CDR1 is MNHEY, CDR2 SMNVEV, per germline (reference sequence). The V and J ends lost 6 bases and 0 bases respectively, with 23 bases between them. Here the CDR3 reads CASRRAGRINWATNEKLFF. CDR3 coding DNA: TGTGCCAGCAGGCGAGCGGGACGTATCAATTGGGCAACTAATGAAAAACTGTTTTTT.

The V call is TRBV10-3, the J call TRBJ2-5; the D is unclear. V lost 0 bases and J lost 4, with 12 bases in between. CDR3 length equals 15 residues. CDR1 and CDR2 from the germline V gene are ENHRY and SYGVKD. In DNA form, the CDR3 reads TGTGCCATCAGTGAGTCTCCCGTGTTCCCAGAGACCCAGTACTTC. As protein: CAISESPVFPETQYF.

The chain has TRBV4-2 and TRBJ2-3; D perhaps matches TRBD2 (7 bases). Germline CDR1 reads LGHNA; CDR2 reads YNFKEQ. CDR3 length: 17 amino acids. V was clipped by 2 bases and J by 6 bases, with 21 bases between them. The CDR3 region is CASSQLTESAGADTQYF. CDR3 sequence (DNA): TGTGCCAGCAGCCAACTCACTGAAAGCGCGGGGGCGGATACGCAGTATTTT.

The chain is built from TRBV5-4 and TRBJ2-7; TRBD1 agrees at 9 bases. The CDR3 has 14 residues. Per germline, CDR1 SGHNT and CDR2 YYREEE (reference sequence). V was pared by 0 bases and J by 4 bases, with 2 bases of the junction left unmatched. In DNA, the CDR3 is TGTGCCAGCAGCTTGGAGGACAGGGGATACGAGCAGTACTTC. This gives the protein CASSLEDRGYEQYF.

J is TRBJ2-3 and V is TRBV7-8; the D is unclear. The CDR3 contains 14 residues. The germline gives CDR1 SGHVS, CDR2 FQNEAQ. V was shortened by 7 bases and J by 5 bases, with 16 bases between the two germline ends. This CDR3 reads CASNFYGLVDTQYF. In DNA form, the CDR3 reads TGTGCCAGCAATTTTTACGGTCTGGTAGATACGCAGTATTTT.

The chain couples TRBV10-3 to TRBJ2-5; 13 nucleotides align to TRBD2. The length of the CDR3 is 17 residues. Germline CDR1 reads ENHRY; CDR2 reads SYGVKD. V lost 4 bases and J lost 4; bases outside the gene matches: 9. The CDR3 region is CAISGTSGGSRVETQYF. CDR3 bases: TGTGCCATCAGTGGGACTAGCGGGGGCTCGAGGGTAGAGACCCAGTACTTC.

The chain combines TRBV4-1 with TRBJ1-1; 7 bases are shared with TRBD1. The CDR3 is 12 amino acids. V lost 4 bases, J lost 11 bases, and 7 bases stayed unmatched. Germline CDR1 is MGHRA and CDR2 is YSYEKL. The CDR3 here is CASSLAGTDAFF. In nucleotides, the CDR3 is TGCGCCAGCAGCCTAGCCGGGACAGACGCTTTCTTT.

The V gene is TRBV6-4, the J gene TRBJ2-5, with 8 bases fitting TRBD1. V gave up 0 bases and J gave up 2 bases; unmatched junction bases: 2. There are 15 residues in the CDR3. Per the germline V gene, CDR1 is MRHNA and CDR2 is SNTAGT. CDR3 nucleotides: TGTGCCAGCAGTGACTCAGGGACAGGTCAAGAGACCCAGTACTTC. It encodes CASSDSGTGQETQYF.

The gene calls are TRBV9 and TRBJ2-1; 7 nucleotides align to TRBD2. Germline trimming cut 3 bases from V and 5 bases from J; bases unmatched to any gene: 8. The V gene's germline CDR1 is SGDLS and CDR2 YYNGEE. The CDR3 is 15 residues long. The chain's CDR3 is CASSALRDYNNEQFF. CDR3 DNA: TGTGCCAGCAGCGCCCTCCGGGACTATAACAATGAGCAGTTCTTC.

The gene calls are TRBV5-1 and TRBJ1-1; D perhaps matches TRBD1 (6 bases). The CDR3 has 15 residues. Germline values: CDR1 SGHRS, CDR2 YFSETQ. V was pared by 0 bases and J by 1 base, with 10 bases between. The CDR3 reads CASSLVGHSNTEAFF. The CDR3, as DNA: TGCGCCAGCAGCTTGGTGGGACATTCGAACACTGAAGCTTTCTTT.

The rearrangement joins TRBV4-1 to TRBJ1-2; D unclear. Germline V gene sequence: CDR1 MGHRA, CDR2 YSYEKL. The V and J ends lost 2 bases and 0 bases respectively, with 7 bases between them. This CDR3 contains 14 residues. CDR3 bases: TGCGCCAGCAGCCAAACCGCTACTAACTATGGCTACACCTTC. Translated, it gives CASSQTATNYGYTF.

The V call is TRBV29-1, the J call TRBJ2-3; D is perhaps TRBD1 (5 bases). The CDR3 contains 14 residues. The V end was cut by 0 bases, the J end by 1 base, with 8 bases between. CDR1 SQVTM and CDR2 ANQGSEA come from the germline V gene. The CDR3 sequence is CSVEEVGRTDTQYF. The CDR3 coding sequence is TGCAGCGTTGAAGAGGTGGGGCGCACAGATACGCAGTATTTT.

The V and J genes are TRBV2 and TRBJ2-1; D unresolved. Per germline, CDR1 SNHLY and CDR2 FYNNEI. Trimming removed 4 bases from V and 4 bases from J, with 11 bases in between. The CDR3 extends over 14 amino acids. The CDR3 DNA reads as TGTGCCAGCAGTGGAGTCAGAGGATACAATGAGCAGTTCTTC. Its protein product is CASSGVRGYNEQFF.

V is TRBV5-4 and J is TRBJ1-2; no reliable D call. This CDR3 contains 15 residues. In germline, CDR1 is SGHNT, CDR2 YYREEE (reference sequence). Trimming took 0 bases from V and 4 from J, leaving 13 bases between them. CDR3 bases: TGTGCCAGCAGCTTGGGTCGGCAGACATTCTATGGCTACACCTTC. Translating gives CASSLGRQTFYGYTF.

This clone was counted once. V usage is TRBV11-2 and J usage is TRBJ2-3; 7 positions match TRBD2. Germline V gives CDR1 SGHAT, CDR2 FQNNGV. The CDR3 has 15 amino acids. With V trimmed by 0 bases and J by 4 bases, 4 bases remained unmatched. The CDR3 DNA reads TGTGCCAGCAGCTTAGACGTTCGGGGGGCAGATACGCAGTATTTT. Amino acid sequence: CASSLDVRGADTQYF.

The V call is TRBV7-9, the J call TRBJ1-6; 11 nucleotides line up with TRBD1. The CDR3 runs to 15 residues. CDR1 is SEHNR, CDR2 FQNEAQ, per germline (reference sequence). V lost 5 bases to trimming and J lost 7 bases; unmatched junction nucleotides: 4. CDR3 in DNA: TGTGCCAGCAGCCTCCGGGACAGGGGGAATTCACCCCTCCACTTT. Protein product: CASSLRDRGNSPLHF.